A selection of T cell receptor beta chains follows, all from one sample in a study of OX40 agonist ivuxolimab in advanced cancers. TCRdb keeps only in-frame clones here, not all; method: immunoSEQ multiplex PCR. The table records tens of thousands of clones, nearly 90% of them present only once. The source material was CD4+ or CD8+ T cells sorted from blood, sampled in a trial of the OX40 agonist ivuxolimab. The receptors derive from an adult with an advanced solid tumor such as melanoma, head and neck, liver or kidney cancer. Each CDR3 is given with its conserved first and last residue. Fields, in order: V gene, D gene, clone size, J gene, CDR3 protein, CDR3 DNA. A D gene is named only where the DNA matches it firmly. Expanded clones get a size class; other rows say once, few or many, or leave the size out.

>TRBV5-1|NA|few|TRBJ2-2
CASSLDGNTGELFF
TGCGCCAGCAGCTTGGATGGGAACACCGGGGAGCTGTTTTTT
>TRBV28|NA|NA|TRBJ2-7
CASSPLPPQSEQYF
TGTGCCAGCAGCCCCCTCCCGCCGCAGAGCGAGCAGTACTTC
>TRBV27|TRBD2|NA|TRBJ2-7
CASSPGTSGDSYEQYF
TGTGCCAGCAGTCCGGGGACTAGCGGGGACTCCTACGAGCAGTACTTC
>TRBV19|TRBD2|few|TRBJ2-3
CASSPLWTSGTLSTDTQYF
TGTGCCAGTAGTCCCCTCTGGACTAGCGGAACTTTAAGCACAGATACGCAGTATTTT
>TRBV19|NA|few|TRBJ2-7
CASGMGAYEQYF
TGTGCCAGCGGGATGGGGGCCTACGAGCAGTACTTC
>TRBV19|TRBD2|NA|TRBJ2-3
CASSIDRLAGADTQYF
TGTGCCAGTAGTATAGATAGACTAGCGGGAGCGGATACGCAGTATTTT
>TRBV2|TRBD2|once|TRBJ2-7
CASSEVRREAWRDF
TGTGCCAGCAGTGAAGTTCGGCGGGAGGCTTGGAGGGACTTC
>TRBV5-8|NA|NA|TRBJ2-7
CASSLSVAFEQYF
TGTGCCAGCAGCTTGTCGGTTGCATTCGAGCAGTACTTC
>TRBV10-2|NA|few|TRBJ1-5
CASSLGGQPQHF
TGCGCCAGCAGCTTGGGAGGTCAGCCCCAGCATTTT
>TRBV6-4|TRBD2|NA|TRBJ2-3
CASSATSGGTDTQYF
TGTGCCAGCAGTGCGACCAGCGGGGGCACAGATACGCAGTATTTT
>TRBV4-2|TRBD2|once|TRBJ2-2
CASSPGGLANTGELFF
TGTGCCAGCAGCCCAGGGGGACTAGCTAACACCGGGGAGCTGTTTTTT
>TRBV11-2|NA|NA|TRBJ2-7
CASSRHGTEIVGEQYF
TGTGCCAGCAGCCGACACGGGACGGAAATTGTTGGCGAGCAGTACTTC
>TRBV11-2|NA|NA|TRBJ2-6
CASSHIQGLSGANVLTF
TGTGCCAGCAGCCACATACAGGGACTCTCTGGGGCCAACGTCCTGACTTTC
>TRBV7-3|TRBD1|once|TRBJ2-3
CASSPYRTGVADTQYF
TGTGCCAGCAGCCCCTATCGGACAGGGGTCGCAGATACGCAGTATTTT
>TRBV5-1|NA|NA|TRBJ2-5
CASSQRERRRQETQYF
TGCGCCAGCAGCCAGCGAGAGCGGAGGAGGCAAGAGACCCAGTACTTC
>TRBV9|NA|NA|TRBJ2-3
CASSVEATGTDTQYF
TGTGCCAGCAGCGTAGAAGCGACAGGCACAGATACGCAGTATTTT
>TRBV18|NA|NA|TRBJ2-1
CASSPLYGTGSYNEQFF
TGTGCCAGCTCACCCCTCTACGGGACCGGAAGCTACAATGAGCAGTTCTTC
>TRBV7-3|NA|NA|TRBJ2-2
CASSHRRGGTGELFF
TGTGCCAGCAGTCATCGTCGTGGGGGCACCGGGGAGCTGTTTTTT
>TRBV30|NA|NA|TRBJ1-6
CAWRESGAYELNSPLHF
TGTGCCTGGAGAGAAAGCGGCGCCTACGAGTTAAATTCACCCCTCCACTTT
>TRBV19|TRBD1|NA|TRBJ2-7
CASSIGQGYYEQYF
TGTGCCAGTAGTATAGGACAGGGATACTACGAGCAGTACTTC
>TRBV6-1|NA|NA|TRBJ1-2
CASSEGGTATTRYGYTF
TGTGCCAGCAGTGAGGGGGGGACGGCGACAACACGCTATGGCTACACCTTC
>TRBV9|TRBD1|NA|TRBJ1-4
CASSPRDREGKLFF
TGTGCCAGCAGCCCCCGGGACAGGGAGGGAAAACTGTTTTTT
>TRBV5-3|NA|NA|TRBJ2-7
CASSLTSYEQYF
TGTGCCAGCAGCCTTACATCCTACGAGCAGTACTTC
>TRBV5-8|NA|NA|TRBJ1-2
CASSSADRIGGYTF
TGTGCCAGCAGCTCCGCGGACCGGATTGGGGGCTACACCTTC
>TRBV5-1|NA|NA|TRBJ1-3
CASSFAPGVSRNTIYF
TGCGCCAGCAGCTTCGCCCCCGGGGTTTCGAGAAACACCATATATTTT
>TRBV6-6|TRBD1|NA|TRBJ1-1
CASSYSTQGAAFF
TGTGCCAGCAGTTACTCGACCCAGGGGGCTGCTTTCTTT
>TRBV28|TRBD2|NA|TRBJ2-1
CASSLLASGGVSNEQFF
TGTGCCAGCAGTTTGCTCGCTAGCGGGGGTGTGTCCAATGAGCAGTTCTTC
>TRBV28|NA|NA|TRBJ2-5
CASSPLTDPRVRETQYF
TGTGCCAGCAGTCCACTAACGGACCCGAGGGTCCGGGAGACCCAGTACTTC
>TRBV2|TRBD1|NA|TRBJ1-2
CASRDRGRVGYTF
TGTGCCAGCAGGGACAGGGGGCGCGTTGGCTACACCTTC
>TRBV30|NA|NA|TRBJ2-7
CAWRPTGKGDYEQYF
TGTGCCTGGAGACCAACAGGGAAGGGAGACTACGAGCAGTACTTC
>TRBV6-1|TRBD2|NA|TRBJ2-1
CASSELAGSYNEQFF
TGTGCCAGCAGTGAACTAGCGGGGTCCTACAATGAGCAGTTCTTC
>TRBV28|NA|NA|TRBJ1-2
CASSLTGPGGYGYTF
TGTGCCAGCAGTCTCACAGGCCCCGGCGGCTATGGCTACACCTTC
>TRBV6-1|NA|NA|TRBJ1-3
CASSAVRRPGNTIYF
TGTGCCAGCAGTGCAGTCAGACGACCTGGAAACACCATATATTTT
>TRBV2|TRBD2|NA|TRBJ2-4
CASSTLAGADIQYF
TGTGCCAGCAGTACTTTAGCGGGAGCGGACATTCAGTACTTC
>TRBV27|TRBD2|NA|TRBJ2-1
CASSSTTFSGRSNEQFF
TGTGCCAGCAGTTCCACCACATTTAGCGGGAGATCGAATGAGCAGTTCTTC
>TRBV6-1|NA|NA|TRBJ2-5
CASKRSLGETQYF
TGTGCCAGCAAGAGGAGCTTAGGGGAGACCCAGTACTTC
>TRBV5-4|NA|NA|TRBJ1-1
CASSLVATEAFF
TGTGCCAGCAGCTTGGTCGCGACAGAAGCTTTCTTT
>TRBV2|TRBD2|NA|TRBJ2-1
CASSEVIATSGRIGNEQFF
TGTGCCAGCAGTGAAGTCATAGCAACTAGCGGGAGGATCGGCAATGAGCAGTTCTTC
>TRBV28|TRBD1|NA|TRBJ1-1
CASSLSRDRGKAFF
TGTGCCAGCAGTCTCTCCCGGGACAGGGGGAAAGCTTTCTTT
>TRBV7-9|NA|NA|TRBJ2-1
CASSLEVGRAYEQFF
TGTGCCAGCAGCTTAGAGGTCGGGAGAGCCTATGAGCAGTTCTTC
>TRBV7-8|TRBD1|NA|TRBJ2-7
CASSVRGPLYEQYF
TGTGCCAGCAGCGTCAGGGGGCCCCTCTACGAGCAGTACTTC
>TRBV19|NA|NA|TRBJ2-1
CASSERPTGNEQFF
TGTGCCAGTAGTGAAAGACCAACCGGCAATGAGCAGTTCTTC
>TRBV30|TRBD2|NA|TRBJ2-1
CAWSALAIDNEQFF
TGTGCCTGGAGTGCACTAGCGATCGACAATGAGCAGTTCTTC
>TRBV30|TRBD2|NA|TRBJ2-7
CAWSEREKRYEQYF
TGTGCCTGGTCCGAGCGGGAGAAACGCTACGAGCAGTACTTC
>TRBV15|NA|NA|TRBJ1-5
CATSIAGTKNQPQHF
TGTGCCACCAGCATAGCCGGGACGAAGAATCAGCCCCAGCATTTT
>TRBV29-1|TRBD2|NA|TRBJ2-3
CSVGGRVDTQYF
TGCAGCGTTGGAGGGAGGGTGGATACGCAGTATTTT